Presented here are 10 T cell receptor beta chains from one specimen sequenced in a study of blood T cell repertoires in COVID-19. Produced via immunoSEQ multiplex PCR; TCRdb's table is partial and in-frame only. The repertoire holds 250,000 to 350,000 clones, with roughly 91% as singletons. Sequencing was done on a sample of peripheral blood. The origin of the receptors is a man aged 30 to 39 with acute or convalescent COVID-19.

The V call is TRBV19, the J call TRBJ1-5; the D gene is possibly TRBD1 (5 bases). CDR1 is LNHDA and CDR2 is SQIVND in the germline V gene (reference sequence). V was shortened by 7 bases and J by 7 bases, with 17 bases between the two germline ends. The CDR3 is 14 amino acids. CDR3 nucleotides: TGTGCCAGTAAGTCGGGCCAGGGTAGCCAGCCCCAGCATTTT. It is translated as CASKSGQGSQPQHF.

The rearrangement links TRBV28 to TRBJ2-1; D gene unclear. Trimming took off 4 bases at V and 3 bases at J, with 10 bases between the two ends. CDR1 is MDHEN and CDR2 is SYDVKM in the germline V gene. This CDR3 comprises 14 residues. CDR3 DNA sequence: TGTGCCAGCAGTTCCGTGGGCGTCTACAATGAGCAGTTCTTC. Residues: CASSSVGVYNEQFF.

Only one count was recorded for this clone. CDR3 nucleotide sequence: TGTGCCAGCAGCCGCGACAGGACCTTGGGTCAGCCCCAGCATTTT. This encodes CASSRDRTLGQPQHF. The rearrangement uses TRBV6-5 and TRBJ1-5; perhaps TRBD1 as D (6 bases). CDR1 and CDR2 from the germline V gene are MNHEY and SVGAGI. The V and J ends lost 6 bases and 6 bases respectively, with 18 bases between them. The CDR3 has 15 residues.

Remarks on this clone: The junction shows a germline mismatch at one end, possibly a read error. The rearrangement uses TRBV6-2 or TRBV6-3 and TRBJ2-5; perhaps TRBD1 as D (6 bases). The length of the CDR3 is 14 residues. The V gene's germline CDR1 is MNHEY and CDR2 SVGEGT. Here the CDR3 reads CASRYWTAQETQYF. CDR3 coding DNA: TGTGCCAGCAGATACTGGACAGCCCAAGAGACCCAGTACTTC.

The CDR3: CASNAGWETQYF. The CDR3 region has the DNA TGTGCCAGCAACGCCGGGTGGGAGACCCAGTACTTC. The V gene is TRBV28, the J gene TRBJ2-5; no definite D call. This CDR3 region has 12 residues. The V and J ends lost 7 bases and 5 bases respectively, with 11 bases between them. Germline V lookup: CDR1 MDHEN, CDR2 SYDVKM.

J is TRBJ1-4 and V is TRBV27, with D unresolved. Germline assignment: CDR1 MNHEY and CDR2 SMNVEV (reference sequence). The CDR3 is made up of 13 amino acids. The V and J ends lost 3 bases and 7 bases respectively, with 9 bases between them. CDR3 coding DNA: TGTGCCAGCAGTTTCACCCCCGGTGAAAAACTGTTTTTT. This codes for CASSFTPGEKLFF.

The V call is TRBV28, the J call TRBJ1-5; no clear D. V was pared by 6 bases and J by 5 bases, with 11 bases between. Germline values: CDR1 MDHEN, CDR2 SYDVKM. The CDR3 runs to 13 residues. The CDR3 DNA reads TGTGCCAGCAGGCCTCCGGGAGATCAGCCCCAGCATTTT. It yields the protein CASRPPGDQPQHF.

This chain connects TRBV7-3 to TRBJ1-1; D is uncertain. Trimming stripped 5 bases from V and 2 bases from J, with 9 bases between. The CDR3 length is 13 residues. Germline V gene data show CDR1 as SGHTA and CDR2 as FQGTGA. The CDR3 sequence is CASSRSYNTEAFF. CDR3 bases: TGTGCCAGCAGCCGGTCCTACAACACTGAAGCTTTCTTT. The full variable domain, in which reference TRBV7-3 and TRBJ1-1 provide the parts outside the CDR3, is GAGVSQTPSNKVTEKGKYVELRCDPISGHTALYWYRQSLGQGPEFLIYFQGTGAADDSGLPNDRFFAVRPEGSVSTLKIQRTERGDSAVYLCASSRSYNTEAFFGQGTRLTVV.

The V and J genes are TRBV5-4 and TRBJ2-5; 9 bases map to TRBD1. The CDR3 totals 16 residues. Trimming took 3 bases from V and 5 from J; bases not matched to a gene: 11. CDR1 is SGHNT and CDR2 is YYREEE in the germline V gene (reference sequence). The CDR3: CASSSGTGIAGETQYF. The CDR3 nucleotides are TGTGCCAGCAGCTCCGGGACAGGGATTGCCGGGGAGACCCAGTACTTC.

This clone was found once. This chain links TRBV18 with TRBJ2-5, with TRBD2 matching 9 bases. The CDR3 spans 17 residues. The V gene's germline CDR1 is KGHSH and CDR2 LQKENI. V shed 1 base, J shed 4 bases, and the junction held 10 bases outside the gene matches. DNA of the CDR3: TGTGCCAGCTCACCACGGCGGGGGGGGCCAAGAGGAGAGACCCAGTACTTC. Protein product: CASSPRRGGPRGETQYF.